Here is one T cell receptor beta chain with its context. Its cognate antigen is unknown. The sample originates from a study of shared clonotypes between healthy human individuals. Study-wide findings and caveats: Shared across a few donors were around 5% of the naive CD4 clonotypes.

Profiling relied on immunoSEQ multiplex PCR, and the TCRdb table lists in-frame clones only, not all of them. The table includes millions of clones, about 93% detected once. CD45RO negativity and positive selection for CCR7 defined naive CD8 cells, a population that excluded terminally differentiated effector memory CD45RA+ cells. The CDR3 extends over 15 amino acids. Trimming at V came to 7 bases and at J to 5 bases, leaving 12 bases not matched to a gene. The V gene's germline CDR1 is MNHEY and CDR2 SMNVEV (reference sequence). The gene calls are TRBV27 and TRBJ2-5; 8 bases line up with TRBD1. The source is a man between 18 and 35 years old in good health. Some clones in this sample may be carry-over from other donors' samples. Specimen: naive CD8+ T cells from PBMCs. CDR3 DNA sequence: TGTGCCAGCACTTTCTTGCCCGGGGACAGGGAGACCCAGTACTTC. This sequence encodes CASTFLPGDRETQYF.